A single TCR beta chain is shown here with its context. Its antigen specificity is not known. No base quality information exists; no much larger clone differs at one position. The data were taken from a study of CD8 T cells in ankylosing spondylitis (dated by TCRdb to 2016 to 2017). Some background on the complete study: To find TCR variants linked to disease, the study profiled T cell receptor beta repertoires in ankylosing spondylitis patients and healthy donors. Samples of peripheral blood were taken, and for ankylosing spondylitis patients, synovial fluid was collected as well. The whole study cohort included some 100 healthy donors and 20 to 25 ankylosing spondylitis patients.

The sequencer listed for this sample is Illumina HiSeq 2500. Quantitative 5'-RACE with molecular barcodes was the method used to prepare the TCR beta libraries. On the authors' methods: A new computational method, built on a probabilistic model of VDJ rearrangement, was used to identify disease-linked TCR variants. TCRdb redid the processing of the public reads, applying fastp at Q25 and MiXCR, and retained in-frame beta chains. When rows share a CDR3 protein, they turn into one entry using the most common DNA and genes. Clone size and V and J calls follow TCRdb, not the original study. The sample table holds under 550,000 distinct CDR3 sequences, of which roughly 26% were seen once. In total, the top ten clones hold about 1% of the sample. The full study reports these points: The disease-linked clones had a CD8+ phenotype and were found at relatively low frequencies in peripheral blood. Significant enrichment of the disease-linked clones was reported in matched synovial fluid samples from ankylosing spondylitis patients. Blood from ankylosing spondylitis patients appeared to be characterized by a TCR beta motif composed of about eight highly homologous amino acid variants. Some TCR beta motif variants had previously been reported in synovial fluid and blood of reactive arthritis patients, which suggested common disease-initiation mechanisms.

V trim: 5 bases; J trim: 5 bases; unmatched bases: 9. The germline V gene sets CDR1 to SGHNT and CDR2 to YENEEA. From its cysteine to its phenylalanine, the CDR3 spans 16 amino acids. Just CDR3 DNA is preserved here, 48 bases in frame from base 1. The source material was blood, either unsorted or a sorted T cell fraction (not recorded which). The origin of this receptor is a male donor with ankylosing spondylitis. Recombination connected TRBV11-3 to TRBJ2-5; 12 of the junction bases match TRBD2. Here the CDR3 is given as CASSNGLAGSRETQYF. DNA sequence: TGTGCCAGCAGCAACGGACTAGCGGGATCTAGGGAGACCCAGTACTTC. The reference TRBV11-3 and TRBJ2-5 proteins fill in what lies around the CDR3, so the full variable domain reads EAGVVQSPRYKIIEKKQPVAFWCNPISGHNTLYWYLQNLGQGPELLIRYENEEAVDDSQLPKDRFSAERLKGVDSTLKIQPAELGDSAVYLCASSNGLAGSRETQYFGPGTRLLVL.